The next 26 T cell receptor beta chains were all read from a single sample in a study of low-dose radiotherapy and immunotherapy resistance in tumors. TRAV- and TRBV-specific primers were used for first-strand cDNA, which covered alpha and beta chains. Over about 19 PCR cycles, TCRs were amplified from a constant-region primer and V-primer adapter. TCRdb used MiXCR to reprocess the reads, holding one entry per CDR3 protein. The sample carries 55,000 to 70,000 distinct CDR3 sequences, around 25% recorded once. Time point described: before trial treatment. The sequences come from PBMCs, collected before treatment. All receptors derive from a male donor with prostate cancer.

V is TRBV29-1 and J is TRBJ1-4, with 8 bases identical to TRBD1. V gave up 7 bases and J gave up 7 bases; unmatched junction bases: 5. Germline CDR1 SQVTM, CDR2 ANQGSEA. The CDR3 has 12 residues. The CDR3 nucleotides read TGCAGCGGTGGACAGGGTGGTGAAAAACTGTTTTTT. Its protein is CSGGQGGEKLFF.

This clonotype was detected many times. J is TRBJ2-7 and V is TRBV5-1, with D perhaps TRBD1 (5 bases). V was pared by 0 bases and J by 2 bases, with 9 bases between. CDR1 is SGHRS and CDR2 is YFSETQ in the germline V gene. This CDR3 is 14 amino acids long. The CDR3 sequence is CASSLGQQAYEQYF. The CDR3 nucleotides are TGCGCCAGCAGCTTGGGTCAACAGGCCTACGAGCAGTACTTC.

CDR3 sequence (DNA): TGCAGTGCTAACCGAGACGGACGAGAGACCCAGTACTTC. It specifies CSANRDGRETQYF. The gene calls are TRBV20-1 and TRBJ2-5; D is uncertain. Trimming cost V 4 bases and J 4 bases, with 13 bases left between them. The CDR3 loop spans 13 amino acids. CDR1 DFQATT and CDR2 SNEGSKA come from the germline V gene (reference sequence).

This clonotype has at least ten counts. The chain combines TRBV2 with TRBJ2-7, with D unresolved. Between the trimmed V and J ends, which lost 2 bases and 5 bases, there was a span of 13 bases. This CDR3 region has 14 residues. CDR1 is SNHLY and CDR2 is FYNNEI in the germline V gene. In DNA form, the CDR3 reads TGTGCCAGCAGTGAACACCGAGCGTCCCACGAGCAGTACTTC. Translation gives CASSEHRASHEQYF.

This clonotype has ten or more counts. V is TRBV14 and J is TRBJ2-3; D call uncertain. This CDR3 has 12 residues. The germline gives CDR1 SGHDN, CDR2 FVKESK. V was trimmed by 1 base and J by 5 bases, leaving 4 bases between them. The CDR3 DNA follows: TGTGCCAGCAGCCAAGCCCGAGATACGCAGTATTTT. The encoded protein is CASSQARDTQYF.

The gene calls are TRBV9 and TRBJ2-1, with D perhaps matching TRBD2 (7 bases). This CDR3 is 15 amino acids long. CDR1 and CDR2 (germline): SGDLS, YYNGEE. The V end lost 4 bases, the J end lost 8 bases, and 19 bases lay between the germline ends. The CDR3 DNA follows: TGTGCCAGCAGCTCCCGACTCGGGGGGCGGCATGAGCAGTTCTTC. It translates to CASSSRLGGRHEQFF. The variable domain in full, completed from reference TRBV9 and TRBJ2-1, reads DSGVTQTPKHLITATGQRVTLRCSPRSGDLSVYWYQQSLDQGLQFLIQYYNGEERAKGNILERFSAQQFPDLHSELNLSSLELGDSALYFCASSSRLGGRHEQFFGPGTRLTVL.

The table lists this clonotype with many counts. The rearrangement joins TRBV20-1 to TRBJ2-5; the D call may be TRBD1 or TRBD2 (5 bases each). V lost 6 bases, J lost 3 bases, and 23 bases lay in between. CDR1 DFQATT and CDR2 SNEGSKA come from the germline V gene (reference sequence). The CDR3 sequence is 16 residues long. The CDR3 coding sequence is TGCAGTGCCCCGATGACGAGGGGTTGGTATGAAGAGACCCAGTACTTC. It codes for CSAPMTRGWYEETQYF.

This clonotype is medium-sized within its sample. The chain couples TRBV28 to TRBJ2-3; 10 bases are a match to TRBD2. Germline CDR1 reads MDHEN; CDR2 reads SYDVKM. V shed 5 bases and J 5 bases; nucleotides not matched to a gene: 19. This CDR3 comprises 19 residues. The CDR3 DNA sequence: TGTGCCAGCAGTCGCTGGGACACTACTAGCGGGACAGTAGGAGATACGCAGTATTTT. Its protein product is CASSRWDTTSGTVGDTQYF.

The chain has TRBV5-1 and TRBJ1-5, with a weak D call TRBD1 (6 bases). CDR1 and CDR2 (germline): SGHRS, YFSETQ. V dropped 4 bases and J dropped 4 bases, with 15 bases sitting between them. The CDR3 sequence is 15 residues long. The CDR3 loop reads CASSLDSGDNQPQHF. CDR3 sequence (DNA): TGCGCCAGCAGCCTGGATTCAGGGGATAATCAGCCCCAGCATTTT. Complete variable domain (other parts from reference TRBV5-1 and TRBJ1-5): KAGVTQTPRYLIKTRGQQVTLSCSPISGHRSVSWYQQTPGQGLQFLFEYFSETQRNKGNFPGRFSGRQFSNSRSEMNVSTLELGDSALYLCASSLDSGDNQPQHFGDGTRLSIL.

This clonotype occurred many times. V and J are TRBV29-1 and TRBJ1-1; D is perhaps TRBD1 (6 bases). Germline values: CDR1 SQVTM, CDR2 ANQGSEA. This CDR3 has 15 residues. Deletions cut 5 bases from V and 0 bases from J, with 16 bases between. CDR3 in amino acids: CSVSALGQLNTEAFF. CDR3 bases: TGCAGCGTTTCCGCCTTAGGACAGTTGAACACTGAAGCTTTCTTT.

V usage is TRBV5-4 and J usage is TRBJ2-5, with D possibly being TRBD1 (6 bases). The V end lost 4 bases, the J end lost 3 bases, and 16 bases lay between the germline ends. This CDR3 region has 15 residues. Germline assignment: CDR1 SGHNT and CDR2 YYREEE (reference sequence). Here the CDR3 DNA reads TGTGCCAGCAGCCAGCTTGGGGCAGGGGAAGAGACCCAGTACTTC. Translation: CASSQLGAGEETQYF.

The sample holds many counts of this clonotype. The chain couples TRBV12-3 or TRBV12-4 to TRBJ2-5; TRBD2 matches 7 bases. The CDR3 spans 14 residues. J was trimmed by 5 bases and V by 5 bases; bases with no gene match: 8. The CDR3 spells CASSPGTNSETQYF. The CDR3 region has the DNA TGTGCCAGCAGTCCAGGGACTAATTCGGAGACCCAGTACTTC.

The CDR3 bases are TGTGCCAGCAGTGGCTACCCGATCACAGATACGCAGTATTTT. Residues: CASSGYPITDTQYF. The chain recombines TRBV27 with TRBJ2-3, with unresolved D. The CDR3 length is 14 residues. Germline V CDR1 and CDR2: MNHEY, SMNVEV (reference sequence). Trimming pared 5 bases from V and 2 bases from J, leaving 11 bases between.

This clonotype was seen many times. This rearrangement joins TRBV3-1 to TRBJ1-4; D gene uncertain. The CDR3 runs to 15 residues. Germline V gene data show CDR1 as LGHDT and CDR2 as YNNKEL (reference sequence). The V gene lost 0 bases and the J gene lost 0 bases, with 5 bases spanning the gap. CDR3 DNA: TGTGCCAGCAGCCAAGAGGCCTCAACTAATGAAAAACTGTTTTTT. This encodes CASSQEASTNEKLFF.

Remarks on this clonotype: A read error is the likely source, as a far larger clone sits one nucleotide away. The chain employs TRBV7-8 and TRBJ2-1; TRBD1 matches 8 bases. This CDR3 has 14 residues. The junction had 9 bases not matched to a gene; V was cut back by 4 bases and J by 10 bases. Germline-derived CDR1 and CDR2 are SGHVS and FQNEAQ. The CDR3 reads CASSWDRSSYEQFF. The CDR3 coding sequence is TGTGCCAGCAGCTGGGACAGGTCCTCCTACGAGCAGTTCTTC.

This clonotype appeared many times. The chain combines TRBV30 with TRBJ1-1; D is undetermined. This CDR3 comprises 11 residues. Trimming cost V 5 bases and J 3 bases, with 7 bases left between them. Germline-derived CDR1 and CDR2 are GTSNPN and SVGIG (reference sequence). The CDR3 sequence: CAWATHTEAFF. As DNA, the CDR3 is TGTGCCTGGGCCACGCACACTGAAGCTTTCTTT.

This chain links TRBV5-5 with TRBJ2-7; a possible D gene is TRBD2 (7 bases). V lost 5 bases and J 4 bases, leaving 16 bases between the germline ends. The germline V gene encodes CDR1 SGHKS and CDR2 YYEKEE (reference sequence). There are 14 residues in the CDR3. The CDR3 sequence is CASSPKGGRYEQYF. CDR3 nucleotide sequence: TGTGCCAGCAGTCCGAAGGGGGGGCGGTACGAGCAGTACTTC.

This clonotype was counted many times. J is TRBJ1-5 and V is TRBV6-1, with 8 positions matching TRBD1. The CDR3 has 15 residues. Unmatched junction bases numbered 4, after V lost 3 bases and J lost 3 bases. Germline V gene data show CDR1 as MNHNS and CDR2 as SASEGT. The CDR3 region is CASSEDRAPNQPQHF. The CDR3 nucleotides are TGTGCCAGCAGTGAGGACAGGGCCCCCAATCAGCCCCAGCATTTT.

The V and J genes are TRBV4-1 and TRBJ1-5; D may be TRBD1 (5 bases). Trimming took off 5 bases at V and 0 bases at J, with 17 bases between the two ends. CDR3 length equals 17 residues. In germline, CDR1 is MGHRA, CDR2 YSYEKL. The CDR3 sequence is CASSVIPGLDSNQPQHF. The DNA for the CDR3 is TGCGCCAGCAGCGTTATCCCGGGGCTCGATAGCAATCAGCCCCAGCATTTT.

This clonotype was recorded at least ten times. The chain recombines TRBV30 with TRBJ1-6; the match to TRBD1 covers 8 bases. Germline V lookup: CDR1 GTSNPN, CDR2 SVGIG (reference sequence). CDR3 length equals 13 residues. The ends lost 7 bases at V and 6 bases at J; junction bases unmatched: 5. CDR3 bases: TGTGCCTCTGGACAGGGAGGTAATTCACCCCTCCACTTT. Protein: CASGQGGNSPLHF.

At least ten counts were recorded for this clonotype. The chain joins TRBV18 to TRBJ1-1; weak D call: TRBD1 (5 bases). Trimming left V 2 bases short and J 7 bases short, with 11 bases between. The CDR3 has 13 residues. The germline V gene has CDR1 KGHSH and CDR2 LQKENI. DNA for the CDR3: TGTGCCAGCTCACCAGGCCAGGACATTGAAGCTTTCTTT. Translation gives CASSPGQDIEAFF. The full variable domain, completed using reference TRBV18 and TRBJ1-1, is NAGVMQNPRHLVRRRGQEARLRCSPMKGHSHVYWYRQLPEEGLKFMVYLQKENIIDESGMPKERFSAEFPKEGPSILRIQQVVRGDSAAYFCASSPGQDIEAFFGQGTRLTVV.

This clonotype has only a few counts. The chain recombines TRBV25-1 with TRBJ2-2; perhaps TRBD2 as D (5 bases). Trimming shortened V by 2 bases and J by 7 bases, and 11 bases separated the two germline ends. The germline V gene encodes CDR1 MGHDK and CDR2 SYGVNS. The CDR3 sequence is 14 residues long. The CDR3 DNA sequence: TGTGCCAGCAGTGAACTGCGTGAGGGCGGGGAGCTGTTTTTT. This translates into CASSELREGGELFF.

V and J are TRBV2 and TRBJ2-3; 8 bases are shared with TRBD2. This CDR3 spans 11 amino acids. J lost 12 bases, V lost 4 bases, and 3 bases had no gene match. Germline loops: CDR1 SNHLY, CDR2 FYNNEI. CDR3 region: CASSGLASQYF. The CDR3 DNA is TGTGCCAGCAGTGGACTAGCGTCCCAGTATTTT.

This clonotype showed up many times. The chain has TRBV9 and TRBJ1-1; D may be TRBD1 (5 bases). V gave up 3 bases and J gave up 1 base, with 13 bases separating them. The length of the CDR3 is 15 residues. The V gene's germline CDR1 is SGDLS and CDR2 YYNGEE. CDR3 sequence (DNA): TGTGCCAGCAGCGCCTCAGGGTCCCAGAACACTGAAGCTTTCTTT. Protein: CASSASGSQNTEAFF.

This clonotype was seen ten or more times. V usage is TRBV11-1 and J usage is TRBJ2-4, with TRBD1 as a possible D gene (6 bases). Trimming took 5 bases from V and 12 from J, leaving 17 bases between them. Germline lookup yields CDR1 SGHAT and CDR2 FQDESV (reference sequence). The CDR3 extends over 13 amino acids. The CDR3 sequence: CASSLILEGHQYF. The CDR3, as DNA: TGTGCCAGCAGCCTAATTTTAGAGGGACATCAGTACTTC.

In this sample, this clonotype turned up a few times. The chain is built from TRBV9 and TRBJ1-5; 10 bases fit TRBD1. The V gene's germline CDR1 is SGDLS and CDR2 YYNGEE. The CDR3 has 16 amino acids. After removal of 4 bases from V and 1 base from J, the junction contained 5 bases not matched to a gene. The CDR3 nucleotides read TGTGCCAGCAGCCCCGGGACAGGGGCGAGCAATCAGCCCCAGCATTTT. This translates into CASSPGTGASNQPQHF.